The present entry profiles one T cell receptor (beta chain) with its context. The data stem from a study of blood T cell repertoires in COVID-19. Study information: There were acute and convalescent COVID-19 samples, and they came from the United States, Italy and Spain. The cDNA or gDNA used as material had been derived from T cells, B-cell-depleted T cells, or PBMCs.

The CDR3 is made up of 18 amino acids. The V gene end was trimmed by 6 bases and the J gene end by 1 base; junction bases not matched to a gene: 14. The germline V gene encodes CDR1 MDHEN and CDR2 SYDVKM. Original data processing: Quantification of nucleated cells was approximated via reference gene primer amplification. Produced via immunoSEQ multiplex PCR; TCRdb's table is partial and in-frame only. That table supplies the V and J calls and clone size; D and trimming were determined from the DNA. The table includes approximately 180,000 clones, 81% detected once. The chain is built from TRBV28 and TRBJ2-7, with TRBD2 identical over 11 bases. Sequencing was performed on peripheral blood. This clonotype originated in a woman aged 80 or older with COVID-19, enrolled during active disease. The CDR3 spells CASSNWGGGTSGSYEQYF. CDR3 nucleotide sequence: TGTGCCAGCAGCAATTGGGGTGGGGGGACTAGCGGTTCCTACGAGCAGTACTTC.